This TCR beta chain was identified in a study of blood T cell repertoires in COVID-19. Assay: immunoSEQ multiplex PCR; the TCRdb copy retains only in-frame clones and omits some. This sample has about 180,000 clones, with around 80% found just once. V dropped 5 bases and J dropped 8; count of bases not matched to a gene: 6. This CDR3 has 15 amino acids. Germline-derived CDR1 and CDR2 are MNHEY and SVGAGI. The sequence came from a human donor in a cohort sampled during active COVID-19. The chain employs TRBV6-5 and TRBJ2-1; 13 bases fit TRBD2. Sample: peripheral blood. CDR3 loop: CASSPTSGGRDEQFF. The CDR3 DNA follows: TGTGCCAGCAGTCCGACTAGCGGGGGGCGGGATGAGCAGTTCTTC.